This TCR beta chain was identified in a study of tumor-infiltrating lymphocytes in primary liver carcinoma. The germline V gene encodes CDR1 MDHEN and CDR2 SYDVKM. This CDR3 region has 15 residues. V was pared by 5 bases and J by 6 bases, with 19 bases between. Remarks on this clonotype: Just one base apart from a much larger clone, this may be a read error.

Unsorted whole blood supplied the RNA, and germline DNA was extracted too. The collection of 4 to 4.5 milliliters of peripheral blood preceded surgery. TCR beta cDNA came from approximately 490 ng total RNA, primed with a constant-region primer. For TCR beta, libraries were produced by three nested multiplex PCR rounds using slightly modified ARM-PCR. Researchers ran the first two PCR rounds for about 11 cycles each with TRBV1-TRBV30 forward primers and a C-beta reverse primer. From the multiplex PCR reads, TCRdb called clonotypes with MiXCR, one entry per CDR3 protein. The sample holds 310,000 or so distinct CDR3 sequences, less than 75% seen once.

This receptor was identified in a man between 35 and 55 years old with primary liver carcinoma and hepatitis B virus infection. The sample was peripheral blood. The chain combines TRBV28 with TRBJ1-2; D might be TRBD1 (6 bases). DNA for the CDR3: TGTGCCAGCAGTAGACATGGACAGAGAAGGGATGGCTACACCTTC. This codes for CASSRHGQRRDGYTF.